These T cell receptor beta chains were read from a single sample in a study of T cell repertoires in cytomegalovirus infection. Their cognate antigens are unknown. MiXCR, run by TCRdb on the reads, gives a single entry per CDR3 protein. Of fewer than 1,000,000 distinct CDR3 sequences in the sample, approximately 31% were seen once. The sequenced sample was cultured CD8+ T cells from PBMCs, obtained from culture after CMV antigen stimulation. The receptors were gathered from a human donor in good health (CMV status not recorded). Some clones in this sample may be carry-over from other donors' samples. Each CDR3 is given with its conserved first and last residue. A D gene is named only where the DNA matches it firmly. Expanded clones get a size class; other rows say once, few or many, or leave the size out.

TGTGCCAGCAGCTCGCCCAGGGATCCCAATGAAAAACTGTTTTTT	CASSSPRDPNEKLFF	-	TRBV7-2	TRBJ1-4	many
TGTGCCAGCAGTTACCGGTCTAGCTCCTACGAGCAGTACTTC	CASSYRSSSYEQYF	-	TRBV27	TRBJ2-7	-
TGTGCCAGCACGAAACCTCTCGGATTAAGCCTCTCTGGAAACACCATATATTTT	CASTKPLGLSLSGNTIYF	-	TRBV18	TRBJ1-3	many
TGTGCCAGTAGTGCCGGGACTAGCGACAATGAGCAGTTCTTC	CASSAGTSDNEQFF	TRBD2	TRBV19	TRBJ2-1	few
TGTGCCAGCAGTGGACCGACAGTTGAGGGCTATGGCTACACCTTC	CASSGPTVEGYGYTF	-	TRBV25-1	TRBJ1-2	-
TGTGCCATCAGTGACCGGGACAGGGGGAACTACTACGAGCAGTACTTC	CAISDRDRGNYYEQYF	TRBD1	TRBV10-3	TRBJ2-7	-
TGTGCCAGCTCACCAACGGGGCGGGGGAGTCACCTCCACTTT	CASSPTGRGSHLHF	-	TRBV18	TRBJ1-6	-
TGTGCCAGCAGTTTACCAGGGGGCATCTACGAGCAGTACTTC	CASSLPGGIYEQYF	TRBD1	TRBV27	TRBJ2-7	-
TGTGCCAGCAGTTTACTCCCGATAGCGCAGATCCCCTCCTACAATGAGCAGTTCTTC	CASSLLPIAQIPSYNEQFF	-	TRBV27	TRBJ2-1	few
TGTGCCAGTAGTATAGTCAGAGATATGCCCTACGAGCAGTACTTC	CASSIVRDMPYEQYF	-	TRBV19	TRBJ2-7	-
TGCAGTGCCCCTCTGGGGACAGGGGCGTCTGGGGCCAACGTCCTGACTTTC	CSAPLGTGASGANVLTF	TRBD1	TRBV20-1	TRBJ2-6	few
TGTGCCAGCAGCTCGATTTTGGGGGGTGGCAACTATGGCTACACCTTC	CASSSILGGGNYGYTF	-	TRBV7-6	TRBJ1-2	many
TGTGCCAGCAGCTTACTTGGGGGGGGGCCGGCCTACAATGAGCAGTTCTTC	CASSLLGGGPAYNEQFF	-	TRBV7-6	TRBJ2-1	few
TGTGCCAGCAGCTTACAGAGCACCGGGGAGCTGTTTTTT	CASSLQSTGELFF	-	TRBV7-8	TRBJ2-2	many
TGTGCCAGCAGCTTCCGCTCCTACGAGCAGTACTTC	CASSFRSYEQYF	-	TRBV7-2	TRBJ2-7	many
TGTGCCAGCAGAGGGCCGCCCGAGGAACTTCACTCCTCCTACAATGAGCAGTTCTTC	CASRGPPEELHSSYNEQFF	-	TRBV12-3/TRBV12-4	TRBJ2-1	once
TGTGCCAGCAGCTTAAACCCAATCCACAGGGCTTTCTTT	CASSLNPIHRAFF	-	TRBV7-6	TRBJ1-1	-
TGTGCCAGCAGCCAAGTTCCATCCGGTGGAGGGCCGCTTGGAAACACCATATATTTT	CASSQVPSGGGPLGNTIYF	-	TRBV14	TRBJ1-3	-
TGTGCCAGCCGATCCTACGAGCAGTACTTC	CASRSYEQYF	-	TRBV6-1	TRBJ2-7	many
TGTGCCAGCAGCTTAGAGGCGGTAGATACGCAGTATTTT	CASSLEAVDTQYF	-	TRBV7-2	TRBJ2-3	many
TGTGCCAGCCGCCCGCCCAAAGAGACCCAGTACTTC	CASRPPKETQYF	-	TRBV7-9	TRBJ2-5	-
TGTGCCAGCAGGTTAGGACGGACTGAAGCTTTCTTT	CASRLGRTEAFF	-	TRBV6-5	TRBJ1-1	-
TGTGCCAGCAGTTCTTGGACTGTTAGGGATGAGCAGTTCTTC	CASSSWTVRDEQFF	-	TRBV28	TRBJ2-1	few
TGCAGTGCCCCAGGGGGGGGTGGGACTGAAGCTTTCTTT	CSAPGGGGTEAFF	TRBD1	TRBV20-1	TRBJ1-1	-
TGTGCCAGCAGCTCGACAGTCCCCACTGAAGCTTTCTTT	CASSSTVPTEAFF	-	TRBV7-9	TRBJ1-1	-
TGTGCCAGCAAAAGGGGGGAGGGCGCGGAGCAGTACTTC	CASKRGEGAEQYF	-	TRBV6-5	TRBJ2-7	-
TGTGCCAGCAGTTTCTATCCTCCCTCTGGGGCCAACGTCCTGACTTTC	CASSFYPPSGANVLTF	-	TRBV28	TRBJ2-6	few
TGTGCCAGCAGCTTACCCCTCATCGGACTTAACACAGATACGCAGTATTTT	CASSLPLIGLNTDTQYF	-	TRBV7-8	TRBJ2-3	many
TGTGCCAGCAGGAGAACAGGGGGAACGTCCGATGAGCAGTTCTTC	CASRRTGGTSDEQFF	TRBD1	TRBV5-5	TRBJ2-1	-
TGTGCCAGCAGTCGGGTGACCACCAACACTGAAGCTTTCTTT	CASSRVTTNTEAFF	-	TRBV27	TRBJ1-1	-
TGTGCCAGTAGTAGTCCAGGGACGTATACTGGAAACACCATATATTTT	CASSSPGTYTGNTIYF	-	TRBV19	TRBJ1-3	-